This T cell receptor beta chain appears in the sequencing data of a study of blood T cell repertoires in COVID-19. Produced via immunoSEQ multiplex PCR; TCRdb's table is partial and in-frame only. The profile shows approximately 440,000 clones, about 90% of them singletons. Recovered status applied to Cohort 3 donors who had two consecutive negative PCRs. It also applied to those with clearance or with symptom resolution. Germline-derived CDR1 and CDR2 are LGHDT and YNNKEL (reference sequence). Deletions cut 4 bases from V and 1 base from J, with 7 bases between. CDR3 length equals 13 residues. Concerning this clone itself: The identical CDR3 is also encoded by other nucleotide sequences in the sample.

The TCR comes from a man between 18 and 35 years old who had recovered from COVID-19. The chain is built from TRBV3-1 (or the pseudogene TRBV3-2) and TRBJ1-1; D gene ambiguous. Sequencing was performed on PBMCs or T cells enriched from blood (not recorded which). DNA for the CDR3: TGTGCCAGCAGCCTTAGAGGGAACACTGAAGCTTTCTTT. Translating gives CASSLRGNTEAFF.